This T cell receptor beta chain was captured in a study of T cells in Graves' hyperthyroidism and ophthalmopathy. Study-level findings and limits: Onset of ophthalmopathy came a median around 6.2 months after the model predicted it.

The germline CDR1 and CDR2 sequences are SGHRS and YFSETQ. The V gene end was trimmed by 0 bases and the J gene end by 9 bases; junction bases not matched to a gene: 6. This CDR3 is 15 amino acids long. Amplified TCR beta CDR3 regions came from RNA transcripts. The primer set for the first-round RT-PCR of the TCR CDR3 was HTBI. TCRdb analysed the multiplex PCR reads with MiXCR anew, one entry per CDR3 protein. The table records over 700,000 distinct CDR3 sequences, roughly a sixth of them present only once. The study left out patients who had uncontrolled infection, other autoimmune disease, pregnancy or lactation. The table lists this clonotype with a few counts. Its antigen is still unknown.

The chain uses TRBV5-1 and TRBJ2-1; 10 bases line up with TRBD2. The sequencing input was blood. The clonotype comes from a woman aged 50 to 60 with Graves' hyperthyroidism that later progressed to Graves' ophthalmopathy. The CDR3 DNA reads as TGCGCCAGCAGCTTGGAAAGCGGGGGGGCCCTTGAGCAGTTCTTC. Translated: CASSLESGGALEQFF.